Following are 10 T cell receptor beta chains from one sample sequenced in a study of breast tumors, draining lymph nodes, adjacent tissues. Breast cancer patients provided tissue from their axillary draining lymph nodes. TCRdb reanalysed the multiplex PCR reads using MiXCR and keeps one entry per CDR3 protein. The repertoire has about 80,000 distinct CDR3 sequences, about 21% of them found once; the top ten carry around 2.5%. The sample comprised axillary lymph node tissue. The source of these receptors is a female donor with breast cancer. Some clones in this sample may be carry-over from other donors' samples.

This clonotype was found many times. The rearrangement uses TRBV4-2 and TRBJ2-7, with D possibly TRBD1 on 5 matching bases. This CDR3 has 15 amino acids. The V end lost 0 bases, the J end lost 5 bases, and 14 bases lay between the germline ends. Germline V gene lookup returns CDR1 LGHNA and CDR2 YNFKEQ. As DNA, the CDR3 is TGTGCCAGCAGCCAAGATCAGGCAGGGAAAAACGAGCAGTACTTC. Translated, it gives CASSQDQAGKNEQYF.

This clonotype was detected a few times. The V and J genes are TRBV6-1 and TRBJ2-6, with 8 positions matching TRBD1. Per germline, CDR1 MNHNS and CDR2 SASEGT. This CDR3 has 16 residues. Trimming took 8 bases from V and 4 from J; bases not matched to a gene: 10. CDR3 nucleotides: TGTGCCAGCCGGGACAGGCGGGGTATCGGGGCCAACGTCCTGACTTTC. Its protein is CASRDRRGIGANVLTF.

This clonotype has a count of ten or more. The CDR3 spells CASSRRIGANVLTF. The CDR3 DNA reads TGTGCCAGCAGCCGCCGGATTGGGGCCAACGTCCTGACTTTC. The chain joins TRBV3-1 to TRBJ2-6; D is uncertain. V was cut by 4 bases and J by 3 bases, with 7 bases left in between. The germline V gene has CDR1 LGHDT and CDR2 YNNKEL (reference sequence). The CDR3 length is 14 residues. Using reference TRBV3-1 and TRBJ2-6 for the parts outside the CDR3, the full variable domain is DTAVSQTPKYLVTQMGNDKSIKCEQNLGHDTMYWYKQDSKKFLKIMFSYNNKELIINETVPNRFSPKSPDKAHLNLHINSLELGDSAVYFCASSRRIGANVLTFGAGSRLTVL.

This clonotype is a singleton in its sample. Being one base from a much bigger clone, this may be a read error. The CDR3 DNA is TGTGCCAGTAGTCCGGGTCCGGGACAGGGAGACACCGGGAAGCTGTTTTTT. Amino acid sequence: CASSPGPGQGDTGKLFF. The chain joins TRBV19 to TRBJ2-2, with TRBD1 matching over 9 bases. In germline, CDR1 is LNHDA, CDR2 SQIVND (reference sequence). The CDR3 contains 17 residues. Based on the CDR3 plus reference TRBV19 and TRBJ2-2, the full variable domain is DGGITQSPKYLFRKEGQNVTLSCEQNLNHDAMYWYRQDPGQGLRLIYYSQIVNDFQKGDIAEGYSVSREKKESFPLTVTSAQKNPTAFYLCASSPGPGQGDTGKLFFGEGSRLTVL.

This clonotype was picked up many times. V is TRBV2 and J is TRBJ2-5; D is unresolved. V was pared by 0 bases and J by 5 bases, with 7 bases between. The CDR3 has 13 residues. Germline V gene sequence: CDR1 SNHLY, CDR2 FYNNEI. CDR3 sequence: CASSEALRETQYF. CDR3 in DNA: TGTGCCAGCAGTGAAGCGCTAAGGGAGACCCAGTACTTC.

The rearrangement uses TRBV20-1 and TRBJ2-6; D might be TRBD1 (7 bases). CDR3 length equals 18 residues. CDR1 is DFQATT and CDR2 is SNEGSKA in the germline V gene (reference sequence). V was pared by 1 base and J by 0 bases, with 16 bases between. CDR3 region: CSARVRGVRGSGANVLTF. The CDR3 DNA is TGCAGTGCTAGAGTCAGGGGGGTGCGCGGCTCTGGGGCCAACGTCCTGACTTTC.

This clonotype was seen repeatedly, ten times or more. The chain joins TRBV20-1 to TRBJ2-1, with 7 bases identical to TRBD2. V shed 6 bases and J 10 bases; nucleotides not matched to a gene: 15. From germline, CDR1 is DFQATT and CDR2 SNEGSKA (reference sequence). The CDR3 is made up of 14 amino acids. The CDR3 nucleotides are TGCAGTGCGCCCAAGGCGGGAGCGTCCGGGGAGCAGTTCTTC. Encoded protein: CSAPKAGASGEQFF.

In regard to this clonotype: An end of the junction does not agree with germline; a read error may underlie this. The chain couples TRBV7-9 to TRBJ2-2; tentative D call: TRBD1 (6 bases). CDR3 size: 17 residues. Germline CDR1 and CDR2: SEHNR and FQNEAQ (reference sequence). The CDR3 is CASSFRRETGEHRGAVF. In nucleotides, the CDR3 is TGTGCCAGCAGCTTTCGACGTGAGACAGGCGAACACCGGGGAGCTGTTTTT.

This clonotype was seen repeatedly, ten times or more. The V and J genes are TRBV6-5 and TRBJ2-1, with 7 nucleotides matching TRBD2. The CDR3 runs to 13 residues. Germline V gene data show CDR1 as MNHEY and CDR2 as SVGAGI. The junction had 10 bases not matched to a gene; V was cut back by 11 bases and J by 6 bases. CDR3 nucleotides: TGTGCCTGCTCGGGTACTAGCGCCAATGAGCAGTTCTTC. It codes for CACSGTSANEQFF.

This clonotype appeared once. This may arise from a read error, as a much more abundant clone is one base away. The rearrangement links TRBV5-1 to TRBJ2-2; 11 nucleotides match TRBD2. The CDR3 runs 16 residues. Per the germline V gene, CDR1 is SGHRS and CDR2 is YFSETQ. The CDR3, as DNA: TGCGCCAACAGCTTGAGAACTAGCGGGAGTCCCGGGGAGCTGTTTTTT. Its protein product is CANSLRTSGSPGELFF.